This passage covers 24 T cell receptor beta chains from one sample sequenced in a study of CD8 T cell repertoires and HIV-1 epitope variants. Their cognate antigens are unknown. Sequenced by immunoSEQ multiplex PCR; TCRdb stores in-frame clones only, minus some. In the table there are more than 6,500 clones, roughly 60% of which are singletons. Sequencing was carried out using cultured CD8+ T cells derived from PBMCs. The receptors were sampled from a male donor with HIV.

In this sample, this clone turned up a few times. CDR3 sequence: CASSAGRGDNNEQFF. The DNA for the CDR3 is TGTGCCAGCAGCGCAGGCAGGGGGGATAACAATGAGCAGTTCTTC. The chain combines TRBV7-6 with TRBJ2-1, with TRBD1 as a possible D gene (7 bases). Germline CDR1 and CDR2: SGHVS and FNYEAQ. This CDR3 region has 15 residues. V lost 5 bases, J lost 5 bases, and 16 bases lay in between.

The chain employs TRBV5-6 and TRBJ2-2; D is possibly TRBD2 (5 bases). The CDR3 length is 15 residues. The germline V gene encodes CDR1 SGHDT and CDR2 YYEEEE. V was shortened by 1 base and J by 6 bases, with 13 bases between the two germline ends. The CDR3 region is CASSLLSEGPGELFF. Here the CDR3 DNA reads TGTGCCAGCAGCTTGCTTAGCGAAGGCCCCGGGGAGCTGTTTTTT.

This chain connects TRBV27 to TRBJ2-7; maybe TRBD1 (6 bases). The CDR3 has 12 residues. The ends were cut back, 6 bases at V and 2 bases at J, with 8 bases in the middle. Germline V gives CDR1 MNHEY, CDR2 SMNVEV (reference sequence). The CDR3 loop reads CASSQGPYEQYF. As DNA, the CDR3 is TGTGCCAGCAGCCAGGGGCCCTACGAGCAGTACTTC.

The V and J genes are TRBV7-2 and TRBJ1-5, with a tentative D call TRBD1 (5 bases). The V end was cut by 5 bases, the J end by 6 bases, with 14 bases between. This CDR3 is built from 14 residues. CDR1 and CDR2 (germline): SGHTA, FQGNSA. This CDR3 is CASSRDQEGQPQHF. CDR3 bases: TGTGCCAGCAGCAGGGACCAGGAGGGTCAGCCCCAGCATTTT. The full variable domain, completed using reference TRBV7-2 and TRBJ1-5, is GAGVSQSPSNKVTEKGKDVELRCDPISGHTALYWYRQSLGQGLEFLIYFQGNSAPDKSGLPSDRFSAERTGGSVSTLTIQRTQQEDSAVYLCASSRDQEGQPQHFGDGTRLSIL.

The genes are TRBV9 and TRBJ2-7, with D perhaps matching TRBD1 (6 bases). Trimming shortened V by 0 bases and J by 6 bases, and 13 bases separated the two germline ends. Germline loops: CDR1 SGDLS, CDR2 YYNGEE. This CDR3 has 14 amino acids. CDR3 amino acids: CASSVVDRGGEQYF. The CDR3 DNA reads TGTGCCAGCAGCGTAGTGGACAGAGGGGGCGAGCAGTACTTC. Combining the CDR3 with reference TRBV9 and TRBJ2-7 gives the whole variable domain DSGVTQTPKHLITATGQRVTLRCSPRSGDLSVYWYQQSLDQGLQFLIQYYNGEERAKGNILERFSAQQFPDLHSELNLSSLELGDSALYFCASSVVDRGGEQYFGPGTRLTVT.

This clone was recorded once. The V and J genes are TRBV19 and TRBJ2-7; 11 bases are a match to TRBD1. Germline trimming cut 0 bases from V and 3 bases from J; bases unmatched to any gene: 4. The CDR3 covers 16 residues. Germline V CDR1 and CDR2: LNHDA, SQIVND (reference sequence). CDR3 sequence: CASSIDAGQGDYEQYF. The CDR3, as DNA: TGTGCCAGTAGTATAGACGCGGGACAGGGGGACTACGAGCAGTACTTC.

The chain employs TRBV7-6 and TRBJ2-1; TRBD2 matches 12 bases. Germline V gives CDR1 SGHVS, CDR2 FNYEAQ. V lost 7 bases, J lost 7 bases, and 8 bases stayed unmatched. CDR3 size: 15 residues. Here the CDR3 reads CASTETSGSRNEQFF. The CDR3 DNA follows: TGTGCCAGCACCGAGACTAGCGGGAGTCGGAATGAGCAGTTCTTC.

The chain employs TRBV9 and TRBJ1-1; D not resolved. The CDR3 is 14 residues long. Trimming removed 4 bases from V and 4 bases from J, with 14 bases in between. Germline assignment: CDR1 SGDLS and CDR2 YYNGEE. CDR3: CASSPSGGITEAFF. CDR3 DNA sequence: TGTGCCAGCAGCCCCTCCGGTGGCATCACTGAAGCTTTCTTT.

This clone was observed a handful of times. CDR3 protein: CASSARGSLNQPQHF. The CDR3 DNA is TGTGCCAGCAGCGCCCGAGGGAGTCTCAATCAGCCCCAGCATTTT. V usage is TRBV9 and J usage is TRBJ1-5, with D unclear. Germline values: CDR1 SGDLS, CDR2 YYNGEE. The V end was cut by 3 bases, the J end by 3 bases, with 13 bases between. The CDR3 is 15 amino acids.

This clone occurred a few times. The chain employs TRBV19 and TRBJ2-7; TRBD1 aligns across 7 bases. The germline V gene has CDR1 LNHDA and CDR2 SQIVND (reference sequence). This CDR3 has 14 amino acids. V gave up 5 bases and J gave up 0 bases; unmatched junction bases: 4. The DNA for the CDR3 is TGTGCCAGTAGTTATACAGGGGCCTCCTACGAGCAGTACTTC. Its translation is CASSYTGASYEQYF.

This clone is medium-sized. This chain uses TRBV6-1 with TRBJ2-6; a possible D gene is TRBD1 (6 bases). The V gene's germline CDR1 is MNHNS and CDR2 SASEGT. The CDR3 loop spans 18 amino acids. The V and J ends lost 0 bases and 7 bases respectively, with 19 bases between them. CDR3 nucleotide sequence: TGTGCCAGCAGTGAAGCGACGAGGGTGACAGGCACTGCCAACGTCCTGACTTTC. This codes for CASSEATRVTGTANVLTF.

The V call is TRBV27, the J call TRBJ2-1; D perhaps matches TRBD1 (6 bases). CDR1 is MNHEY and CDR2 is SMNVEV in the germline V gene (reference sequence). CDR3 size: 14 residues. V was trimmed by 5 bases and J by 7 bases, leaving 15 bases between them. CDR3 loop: CASSLRGSGNEQFF. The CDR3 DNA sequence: TGTGCCAGCAGTCTCAGGGGTTCGGGGAATGAGCAGTTCTTC.

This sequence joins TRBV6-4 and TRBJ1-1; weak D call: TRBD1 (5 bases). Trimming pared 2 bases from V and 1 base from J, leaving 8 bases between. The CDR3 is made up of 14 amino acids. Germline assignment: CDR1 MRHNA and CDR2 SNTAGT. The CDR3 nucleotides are TGTGCCAGCAGTGACGGGGGGGAGAACACTGAAGCTTTCTTT. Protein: CASSDGGENTEAFF.

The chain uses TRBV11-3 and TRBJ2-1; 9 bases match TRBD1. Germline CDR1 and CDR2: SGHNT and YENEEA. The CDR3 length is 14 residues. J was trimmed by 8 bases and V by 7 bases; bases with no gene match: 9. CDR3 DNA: TGTGCCAGCAAGAGGGGACAGGGTAAGGATGAGCAGTTCTTC. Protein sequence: CASKRGQGKDEQFF.

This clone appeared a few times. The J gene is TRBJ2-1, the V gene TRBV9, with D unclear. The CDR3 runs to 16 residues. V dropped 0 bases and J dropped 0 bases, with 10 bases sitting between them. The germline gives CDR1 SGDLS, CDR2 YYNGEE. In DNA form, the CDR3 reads TGTGCCAGCAGCGTAGAAGCCGGTAGCTCCTACAATGAGCAGTTCTTC. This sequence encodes CASSVEAGSSYNEQFF.

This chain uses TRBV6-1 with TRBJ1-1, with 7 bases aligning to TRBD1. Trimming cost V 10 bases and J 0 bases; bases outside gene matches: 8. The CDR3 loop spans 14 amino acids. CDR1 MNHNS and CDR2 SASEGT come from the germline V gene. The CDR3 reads CAIRDSGLNTEAFF. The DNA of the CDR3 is TGTGCCATCAGGGACAGTGGGCTGAACACTGAAGCTTTCTTT.

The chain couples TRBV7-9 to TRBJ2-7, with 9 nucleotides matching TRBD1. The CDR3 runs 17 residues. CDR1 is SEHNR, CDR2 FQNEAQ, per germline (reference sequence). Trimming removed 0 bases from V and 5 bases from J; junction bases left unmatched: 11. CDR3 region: CASSLALKTGGSDEQYF. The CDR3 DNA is TGTGCCAGCAGCTTAGCGCTAAAGACAGGGGGAAGCGACGAGCAGTACTTC.

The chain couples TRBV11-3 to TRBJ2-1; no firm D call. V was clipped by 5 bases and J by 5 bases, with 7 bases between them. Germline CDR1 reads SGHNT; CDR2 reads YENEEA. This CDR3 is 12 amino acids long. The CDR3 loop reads CASSDNDNEQFF. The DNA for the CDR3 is TGTGCCAGCAGCGACAACGACAATGAGCAGTTCTTC.

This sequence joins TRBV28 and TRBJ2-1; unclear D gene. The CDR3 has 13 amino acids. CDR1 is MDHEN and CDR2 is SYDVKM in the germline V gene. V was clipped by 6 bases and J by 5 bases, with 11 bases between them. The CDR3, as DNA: TGTGCCAGCAGCCCCACACAGCACAATGAGCAGTTCTTC. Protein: CASSPTQHNEQFF.

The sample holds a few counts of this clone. For the CDR3, the DNA is TGTGCCAGCAGTTTCGGACTAGCGGGGGGGAAATCCTACAATGAGCAGTTCTTC. It yields the protein CASSFGLAGGKSYNEQFF. The genes are TRBV27 and TRBJ2-1; 15 bases line up with TRBD2. CDR3 length: 18 residues. Germline V gives CDR1 MNHEY, CDR2 SMNVEV (reference sequence). V trimming: 3 bases; J trimming: 1 base; junction bases outside the gene matches: 4.

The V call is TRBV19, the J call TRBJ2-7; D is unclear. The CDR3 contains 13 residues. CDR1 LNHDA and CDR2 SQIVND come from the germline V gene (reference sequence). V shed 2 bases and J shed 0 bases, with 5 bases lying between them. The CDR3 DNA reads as TGTGCCAGTAGTATAAGCATCTCCTACGAGCAGTACTTC. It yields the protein CASSISISYEQYF.

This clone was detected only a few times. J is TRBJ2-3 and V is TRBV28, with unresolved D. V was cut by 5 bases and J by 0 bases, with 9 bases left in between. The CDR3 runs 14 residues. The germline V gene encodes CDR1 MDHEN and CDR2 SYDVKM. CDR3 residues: CASSPVVSTDTQYF. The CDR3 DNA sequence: TGTGCCAGCAGTCCGGTAGTAAGCACAGATACGCAGTATTTT.

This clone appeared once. CDR3 sequence (DNA): TGTGCCAGCAGTCTGGACAGACCCCTAAGGAACACTGAAGCTTTCTTT. Its protein is CASSLDRPLRNTEAFF. V is TRBV11-2 and J is TRBJ1-1; tentative D call: TRBD1 (6 bases). CDR3 size: 16 residues. Germline-derived CDR1 and CDR2 are SGHAT and FQNNGV. V was shortened by 6 bases and J by 1 base, with 18 bases between the two germline ends. Combining the CDR3 with reference TRBV11-2 and TRBJ1-1 gives the whole variable domain EAGVAQSPRYKIIEKRQSVAFWCNPISGHATLYWYQQILGQGPKLLIQFQNNGVVDDSQLPKDRFSAERLKGVDSTLKIQPAKLEDSAVYLCASSLDRPLRNTEAFFGQGTRLTVV.

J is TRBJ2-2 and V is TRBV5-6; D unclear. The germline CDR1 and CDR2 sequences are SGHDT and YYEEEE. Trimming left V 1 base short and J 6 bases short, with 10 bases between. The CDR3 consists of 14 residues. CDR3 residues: CASSLSFSSGELFF. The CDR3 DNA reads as TGTGCCAGCAGCTTGTCTTTTTCATCCGGGGAGCTGTTTTTT.